A selection of T cell receptor beta chains follows, all from one sample in a study of blood T cell repertoires in COVID-19. The assay was immunoSEQ multiplex PCR, and TCRdb's table has in-frame clones only and misses some. The table has about 110,000 clones, 60% to 85% seen once; the top ten hold roughly 6.2%. The material sequenced was peripheral blood. Receptors originate from an elderly man with COVID-19, enrolled during active disease. Each CDR3 is given with its conserved first and last residue. Each record gives: J gene, V gene, clone size, D gene, CDR3 protein, CDR3 DNA. D genes are given only for firm matches. Rows may omit the clone size; those that give it use once, few, many or a size class.

TRBJ1-3	TRBV27	NA	TRBD1	CASSFNDRDGAWNTIYF	TGTGCCAGCAGTTTCAATGACAGGGACGGAGCTTGGAACACCATATATTTT
TRBJ2-5	TRBV5-1	NA	NA	CASSLQETQYF	TGCGCCAGCAGCTTGCAGGAGACCCAGTACTTC
TRBJ2-7	TRBV7-2	NA	TRBD1	CASSYQTGGEQYF	TGTGCCAGCAGCTACCAGACAGGGGGCGAGCAGTACTTC
TRBJ2-5	TRBV6-1	NA	TRBD2	CASSDLAGWETQYF	TGTGCCAGCAGTGACCTAGCGGGCTGGGAGACCCAGTACTTC
TRBJ1-1	TRBV12-3/TRBV12-4	NA	NA	CASSGGAEAFF	TGTGCCAGCAGTGGAGGGGCTGAAGCTTTCTTT
TRBJ2-2	TRBV16	NA	NA	CASSVQGKHAAGELFF	TGTGCCAGCAGCGTCCAGGGTAAACATGCGGCCGGGGAGCTGTTTTTT
TRBJ2-7	TRBV4-3	NA	TRBD2	CASSQESQREGRDEQYF	TGCGCCAGCAGCCAAGAATCACAGCGGGAGGGCCGCGACGAGCAGTACTTC
TRBJ2-7	TRBV5-1	NA	TRBD2	CASSIGTSGSTYEQYF	TGCGCCAGCAGCATCGGTACTAGCGGGAGTACCTACGAGCAGTACTTC
TRBJ1-2	TRBV7-8	NA	TRBD1	CASSPGTEYGYTF	TGTGCCAGCAGCCCCGGGACAGAATATGGCTACACCTTC
TRBJ1-2	TRBV10-3	few	TRBD1	CAISFSGTGGNGYTF	TGTGCCATCAGTTTTTCCGGGACAGGGGGCAATGGCTACACCTTC
TRBJ2-1	TRBV5-3	NA	TRBD2	CARSLEAASGRDNEQFF	TGTGCCAGAAGCTTGGAAGCAGCTAGCGGGAGGGACAATGAGCAGTTCTTC
TRBJ1-2	TRBV28	NA	NA	CASHLGWGVYGYTF	TGTGCCAGCCATCTAGGGTGGGGAGTTTATGGCTACACCTTC
TRBJ2-2	TRBV7-8	NA	NA	CASSPSWGAESLNTGELFF	TGTGCCAGCAGCCCCAGCTGGGGAGCGGAGAGCCTTAACACCGGGGAGCTGTTTTTT
TRBJ2-7	TRBV2	NA	NA	CASSRTYPYEQYF	TGTGCCAGCAGTCGGACTTATCCCTACGAGCAGTACTTC
TRBJ2-2	TRBV2	NA	TRBD2	CASSGAGTSGNTGELFF	TGTGCCAGCAGTGGGGCAGGGACTAGCGGGAACACCGGGGAGCTGTTTTTT
TRBJ2-7	TRBV14	few	NA	CASSQDVQPYEQYF	TGTGCCAGCAGCCAAGATGTACAGCCCTACGAGCAGTACTTC
TRBJ2-3	TRBV9	NA	NA	CASSERLASVTDTQYF	TGTGCCAGCAGCGAGAGGTTGGCTAGCGTCACAGATACGCAGTATTTT
TRBJ2-1	TRBV5-1	NA	TRBD1	CASSLRGQGAGNEQFF	TGCGCCAGCAGCTTAAGGGGACAGGGGGCTGGCAATGAGCAGTTCTTC
TRBJ2-1	TRBV19	NA	TRBD2	CASSIAGAGGPNEQFF	TGTGCCAGTAGTATAGCAGGAGCGGGAGGGCCCAATGAGCAGTTCTTC
TRBJ2-3	TRBV30	NA	NA	CAWSTGEGTDTQYF	TGTGCCTGGAGTACGGGAGAGGGCACAGATACGCAGTATTTT
TRBJ2-7	TRBV30	NA	TRBD1	CAFGTGLTYEQYF	TGTGCCTTTGGGACAGGGCTCACCTACGAGCAGTACTTC
TRBJ2-1	TRBV14	NA	TRBD1	CASSQGTGGASPGGRYSYNEQFF	TGTGCCAGCAGCCAAGGGACAGGGGGCGCTTCTCCCGGAGGTCGGTACTCCTACAATGAGCAGTTCTTC
TRBJ2-1	TRBV7-6	NA	TRBD2	CASSLLAGGQTYNEQFF	TGTGCCAGCAGCTTACTGGCGGGAGGCCAAACCTACAATGAGCAGTTCTTC
TRBJ2-1	TRBV9	once	NA	CASSPHGPGSSYNEQFF	TGTGCCAGCAGCCCCCACGGTCCGGGGAGCTCCTACAATGAGCAGTTCTTC
TRBJ2-7	TRBV3-1/TRBV3-2	few	TRBD2	CASSQDSGGEISYEQYF	TGTGCCAGCAGCCAAGACTCGGGGGGGGAAATCTCCTACGAGCAGTACTTC
TRBJ1-2	TRBV5-1	NA	NA	CASSSGRGNNYGYTF	TGCGCCAGCAGCTCCGGAAGAGGCAACAACTATGGCTACACCTTC
TRBJ1-4	TRBV30	NA	TRBD1	CAWRTGGTLFF	TGTGCCTGGAGAACAGGGGGCACACTGTTTTTT
TRBJ1-1	TRBV6-5	NA	NA	CASRANNGGTEAFF	TGTGCCAGCAGGGCGAATAACGGAGGAACTGAAGCTTTCTTT
TRBJ2-1	TRBV7-9	NA	NA	CASSPPGAPPYNEQFF	TGTGCCAGCAGCCCCCCGGGAGCGCCGCCCTACAATGAGCAGTTCTTC
TRBJ2-7	TRBV7-3	NA	TRBD2	CASSYKAGGGSYEQYF	TGTGCCAGCAGTTATAAAGCGGGAGGAGGGTCCTACGAGCAGTACTTC
TRBJ2-7	TRBV2	few	NA	CASSGVEQYF	TGTGCCAGCAGTGGAGTGGAGCAGTACTTC
TRBJ2-6	TRBV6-2/TRBV6-3	NA	NA	CASSYDSGSGANVLTF	TGTGCCAGCAGTTACGATTCCGGGTCTGGGGCCAACGTCCTGACTTTC
TRBJ2-1	TRBV18	NA	NA	CASSLTSNEQFF	TGTGCCAGCTCACTCACTAGCAATGAGCAGTTCTTC
TRBJ1-1	TRBV6-5	NA	TRBD1	CASTGGTEAFF	TGTGCCAGTACAGGGGGCACTGAAGCTTTCTTT
TRBJ2-7	TRBV6-6	NA	TRBD1	CASSYQWQGAYEQYF	TGTGCCAGCAGTTACCAATGGCAGGGGGCCTACGAGCAGTACTTC
TRBJ1-1	TRBV28	NA	TRBD1	CASSFNRGRNTEAFF	TGTGCCAGCAGTTTCAACAGGGGTAGGAACACTGAAGCTTTCTTT
TRBJ1-5	TRBV12-3/TRBV12-4	NA	NA	CASSLESNQPQHF	TGTGCCAGCAGTTTGGAGAGCAATCAGCCCCAGCATTTT
TRBJ2-4	TRBV6-4	few	NA	CASTRPGAGAKNIQYF	TGTGCCAGCACCCGCCCAGGGGCTGGGGCCAAAAACATTCAGTACTTC
TRBJ2-3	TRBV28	NA	TRBD1	CASSPWTGRKDTQYF	TGTGCCAGCAGTCCTTGGACAGGGCGAAAAGATACGCAGTATTTT
TRBJ2-7	TRBV4-1	NA	NA	CASSQEEGAGYEQYF	TGCGCCAGCAGCCAAGAAGAGGGGGCGGGATACGAGCAGTACTTC
TRBJ2-1	TRBV4-2	once	TRBD1	CASSQTGGIHNEQFF	TGTGCCAGCAGCCAGACAGGGGGCATCCACAATGAGCAGTTCTTC
TRBJ1-2	TRBV9	few	TRBD1	CASSARDRENYGYTF	TGTGCCAGCAGCGCCCGGGACAGGGAGAACTATGGCTACACCTTC
TRBJ1-5	TRBV28	NA	NA	CASSQSTGGNQPQHF	TGTGCCAGCAGTCAATCTACGGGGGGCAATCAGCCCCAGCATTTT
TRBJ2-3	TRBV11-3	NA	NA	CASSSRGGSTDTQYF	TGTGCCAGCAGCTCTCGAGGCGGGAGCACAGATACGCAGTATTTT
TRBJ2-3	TRBV2	NA	TRBD1	CASDNPGQGKRGTDTQYF	TGTGCCAGTGATAATCCGGGACAGGGGAAGCGAGGCACAGATACGCAGTATTTT
TRBJ2-3	TRBV3-1/TRBV3-2	NA	NA	CASSQGGTDTQYF	TGTGCCAGCAGCCAAGGAGGGACAGATACGCAGTATTTT
TRBJ2-7	TRBV20-1	NA	TRBD2	CSASRLAGISYEQYF	TGCAGTGCTAGTCGACTAGCGGGTATCTCCTACGAGCAGTACTTC
TRBJ2-3	TRBV7-2	NA	TRBD2	CASSLTSGPNTQYF	TGTGCCAGCAGCTTAACTAGCGGCCCCAATACGCAGTATTTT
TRBJ2-5	TRBV6-5	once	NA	CASGTGSETQYF	TGTGCCAGCGGAACAGGGTCAGAGACCCAGTACTTC
TRBJ2-1	TRBV5-1	NA	TRBD2	CASSSPAGGLASYNEQFF	TGCGCCAGCAGCTCCCCCGCGGGGGGGTTAGCCTCCTACAATGAGCAGTTCTTC
TRBJ1-1	TRBV15	NA	TRBD1	CATSRGQGSTEAFF	TGTGCCACCAGCAGAGGACAGGGGAGCACTGAAGCTTTCTTT
TRBJ2-1	TRBV5-1	NA	TRBD2	CASRDGLENEQFF	TGCGCCAGCAGGGACGGACTAGAAAATGAGCAGTTCTTC
TRBJ1-2	TRBV7-9	NA	NA	CASSLGQLLYGYTF	TGTGCCAGCAGCCTAGGACAGCTGCTCTATGGCTACACCTTC
TRBJ2-1	TRBV7-3	NA	TRBD2	CASSLQAGVENEQFF	TGTGCCAGCAGCTTACAAGCGGGAGTTGAGAATGAGCAGTTCTTC
TRBJ1-6	TRBV4-1	NA	TRBD1	CASSQESRGLGSPLHF	TGCGCCAGCAGCCAAGAGAGTAGGGGGCTTGGTTCACCCCTCCACTTT
TRBJ2-1	TRBV5-1	once	NA	CASRAGGLYNEQFF	TGCGCCAGCAGGGCTGGGGGCCTCTACAATGAGCAGTTCTTC